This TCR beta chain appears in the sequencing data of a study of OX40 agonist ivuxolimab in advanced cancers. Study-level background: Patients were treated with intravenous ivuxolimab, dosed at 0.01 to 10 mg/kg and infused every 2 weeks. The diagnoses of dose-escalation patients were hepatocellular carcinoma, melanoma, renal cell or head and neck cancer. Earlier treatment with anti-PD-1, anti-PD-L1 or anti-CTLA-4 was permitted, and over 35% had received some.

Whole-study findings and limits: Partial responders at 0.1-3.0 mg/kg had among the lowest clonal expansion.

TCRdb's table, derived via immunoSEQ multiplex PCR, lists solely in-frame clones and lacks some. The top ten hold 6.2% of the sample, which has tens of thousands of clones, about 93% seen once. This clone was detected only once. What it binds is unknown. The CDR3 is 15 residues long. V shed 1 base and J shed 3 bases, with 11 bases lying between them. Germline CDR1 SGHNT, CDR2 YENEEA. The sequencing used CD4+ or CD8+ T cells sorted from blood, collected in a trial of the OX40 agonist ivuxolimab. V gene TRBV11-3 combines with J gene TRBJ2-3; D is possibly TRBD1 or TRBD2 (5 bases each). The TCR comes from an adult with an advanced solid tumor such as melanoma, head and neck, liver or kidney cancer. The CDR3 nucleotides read TGTGCCAGCAGCTTAGGTAGAGGGGCGACAGATACGCAGTATTTT. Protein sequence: CASSLGRGATDTQYF.